A single sample is the source of the 20 T cell receptor beta chains below, sequenced in a study of regulatory T cells in long-lasting Graves disease. The time point here: newly diagnosed GD, antithyroid drugs for less than 3 months. Preparation of the TCR library used RNA extracted from PBMCs. TCR beta libraries were built with iRepertoire HTBI primers and Arm-PCR of CDR3 regions. TCRdb reprocessed the multiplex PCR reads with MiXCR, giving one entry per CDR3 protein. The sample comprises around 320,000 distinct CDR3 sequences, over 15% of which are singletons, and around 27% rests with the top ten. These sequences were also reported in another study, on T cells in Graves' hyperthyroidism and ophthalmopathy.

The material sequenced was peripheral blood mononuclear cells (PBMCs), taken at new diagnosis, from a patient treated with antithyroid drugs. Every receptor here comes from a man aged 40-55 years with Graves disease.

This clonotype came up many times. The gene calls are TRBV14 and TRBJ2-7, with D maybe TRBD2 (5 bases). The CDR3 has 18 amino acids. Germline CDR1 reads SGHDN; CDR2 reads FVKESK. Deletions cut 1 base from V and 3 bases from J, with 22 bases between. The CDR3 here is CASSQVPLYAGRGYEQYF. The CDR3 DNA sequence: TGTGCCAGCAGCCAAGTCCCGCTTTATGCAGGTCGGGGCTACGAGCAGTACTTC.

This clonotype appeared many times. The genes are TRBV20-1 and TRBJ2-3; D remains unclear. Germline V lookup: CDR1 DFQATT, CDR2 SNEGSKA (reference sequence). The CDR3 runs 13 residues. V lost 6 bases and J 0 bases, leaving 10 bases between the germline ends. This CDR3 reads CSAPKGSTDTQYF. The CDR3 region has the DNA TGCAGTGCCCCGAAGGGAAGCACAGATACGCAGTATTTT.

The V gene is TRBV24-1, the J gene TRBJ2-1; possible D gene TRBD2, 5 bases. CDR1 and CDR2 (germline): KGHDR, SFDVKD. Trimming cost V 1 base and J 13 bases, with 10 bases left between them. The CDR3 runs 12 residues. The CDR3 DNA is TGTGCCACCAGTGATTTTACGGGATTCCAGTTCTTC. Its translation: CATSDFTGFQFF.

Ten or more counts support this clonotype. The chain combines TRBV11-2 with TRBJ2-2; 8 positions agree with TRBD2. Germline V gives CDR1 SGHAT, CDR2 FQNNGV. Losses at the gene ends were 1 base for V and 5 bases for J; bases not matched to a gene: 6. CDR3 length: 16 amino acids. The chain's CDR3 is CASSLVGGARTGELFF. The DNA for the CDR3 is TGTGCCAGCAGCTTAGTCGGGGGGGCGAGGACCGGGGAGCTGTTTTTT.

This clonotype has just a few counts. The chain uses TRBV5-5 and TRBJ1-5, with D perhaps TRBD1 (5 bases). Trimming cost V 4 bases and J 2 bases, with 13 bases left between them. The CDR3 totals 15 residues. The germline V gene encodes CDR1 SGHKS and CDR2 YYEKEE (reference sequence). The CDR3 here is CASSNRRAGNQPQHF. The CDR3 DNA sequence: TGTGCCAGCAGCAACAGGCGTGCCGGCAATCAGCCCCAGCATTTT. Combining the CDR3 with reference TRBV5-5 and TRBJ1-5 gives the whole variable domain DAGVTQSPTHLIKTRGQQVTLRCSPISGHKSVSWYQQVLGQGPQFIFQYYEKEERGRGNFPDRFSARQFPNYSSELNVNALLLGDSALYLCASSNRRAGNQPQHFGDGTRLSIL.

Of note for this clonotype: At one end, the junction sequence differs from germline, possibly due to a read error. This rearrangement joins TRBV10-3 to TRBJ1-5, with D maybe TRBD1 (6 bases). The germline CDR1 and CDR2 sequences are ENHRY and SYGVKD. CDR3 length equals 13 residues. CDR3 in DNA: TGTGCCATCAGGGGGGGCCTCAATCGGCCCCAGCATTTT. It translates to CAIRGGLNRPQHF.

This clonotype was recorded many times. This sequence joins TRBV12-3 or TRBV12-4 and TRBJ2-1; TRBD2 agrees at 8 bases. This CDR3 region has 15 residues. V dropped 7 bases and J dropped 4; count of bases not matched to a gene: 9. The CDR3 loop is CASTVGAGDYNEQFF. As DNA, the CDR3 is TGTGCCAGCACCGTGGGAGCGGGGGATTACAATGAGCAGTTCTTC.

In regard to this clonotype: This may be a read error, as it is one base from a much larger clone. The chain joins TRBV2 to TRBJ2-7; tentative D call: TRBD1 (7 bases). Trimming took off 11 bases at V and 7 bases at J, with 24 bases between the two ends. In germline, CDR1 is SNHLY, CDR2 FYNNEI. This CDR3 is built from 14 residues. This CDR3 reads CASTKGAGYNEQYF. The CDR3 DNA reads as TGTGCCTCAACAAAGGGGGCGGGGTACAATGAGCAGTACTTC.

Worth noting for this clonotype: With only one base between it and a far larger clone, this is likely a read error. This sequence joins TRBV7-2 and TRBJ2-1; D gene unclear. This CDR3 spans 13 amino acids. Between the trimmed V and J ends, which lost 6 bases and 10 bases, there was a span of 16 bases. Germline assignment: CDR1 SGHTA and CDR2 FQGNSA. In nucleotides, the CDR3 is TGTGCCAGCAGACCGCAAAATGAGTACGAGCAGTTCTTC. It encodes CASRPQNEYEQFF.

This clonotype was seen ten or more times. The DNA for the CDR3 is TGTGCCAGCAGTGAAAGCCCCCTCGAAAGGGGGTATTTGTCTAATGAAAAACTGTTTTTT. The encoded protein is CASSESPLERGYLSNEKLFF. The rearrangement uses TRBV2 and TRBJ1-4; maybe TRBD1 (6 bases). Germline loops: CDR1 SNHLY, CDR2 FYNNEI. CDR3 length: 20 amino acids. The V end was cut by 2 bases, the J end by 3 bases, with 25 bases between.

This clonotype was seen many times. The gene calls are TRBV11-1 and TRBJ2-7; maybe TRBD1 (6 bases). Germline CDR1 reads SGHAT; CDR2 reads FQDESV (reference sequence). V shed 5 bases and J shed 2 bases, with 13 bases lying between them. The CDR3 is 14 residues long. CDR3 in DNA: TGTGCCAGCAGCCCCCGACAGGTCGCCTACGAGCAGTACTTC. Residues: CASSPRQVAYEQYF.

As regards this clonotype: This may be a read error, as it is one base from a much larger clone. The genes are TRBV4-1 and TRBJ1-5; D gene ambiguous. Germline V gene lookup returns CDR1 MGHRA and CDR2 YSYEKL. V lost 1 base to trimming and J lost 7 bases, with 14 bases between them. This CDR3 has 15 residues. CDR3 nucleotides: TGCGCCAGCAGCCAAGCATGGGGTATGGCGCAGCCCCAGCATTTT. Residues: CASSQAWGMAQPQHF.

This clonotype has a handful of counts. The rearrangement uses TRBV9 and TRBJ2-7; 7 bases map to TRBD2. V dropped 0 bases and J dropped 7; count of bases not matched to a gene: 4. Germline V gene sequence: CDR1 SGDLS, CDR2 YYNGEE. The CDR3 is made up of 13 amino acids. The chain's CDR3 is CASSVVDGGEQYF. In DNA form, the CDR3 reads TGTGCCAGCAGCGTAGTAGACGGGGGGGAGCAGTACTTC.

The V gene is TRBV3-1, the J gene TRBJ1-1, with a possible D match to TRBD1 (6 bases). The CDR3 covers 14 residues. CDR1 and CDR2 (germline): LGHDT, YNNKEL (reference sequence). V dropped 3 bases and J dropped 2 bases, with 10 bases sitting between them. The CDR3: CASSHADRNTEAFF. DNA for the CDR3: TGTGCCAGCAGCCATGCGGACAGAAACACTGAAGCTTTCTTT. The full variable domain, rest sourced from reference TRBV3-1 and TRBJ1-1, is DTAVSQTPKYLVTQMGNDKSIKCEQNLGHDTMYWYKQDSKKFLKIMFSYNNKELIINETVPNRFSPKSPDKAHLNLHINSLELGDSAVYFCASSHADRNTEAFFGQGTRLTVV.

This clonotype was seen ten or more times. CDR3 region: CASSVLGGSDTEAFF. CDR3 DNA sequence: TGTGCCAGCAGCGTCCTCGGAGGTTCGGACACTGAAGCTTTCTTT. The chain is built from TRBV7-9 and TRBJ1-1; no clear D. The CDR3 loop spans 15 amino acids. Looked up from germline, CDR1 is SEHNR and CDR2 is FQNEAQ (reference sequence). V shed 5 bases and J shed 3 bases, with 16 bases lying between them.

This clonotype was counted a single time. This chain links TRBV5-1 with TRBJ2-1; TRBD2 is a possible D gene (5 bases). Trimming pared 7 bases from V and 4 bases from J, leaving 15 bases between. The CDR3 is made up of 14 amino acids. Germline assignment: CDR1 SGHRS and CDR2 YFSETQ. The CDR3 DNA sequence: TGCGCCAGCCAAGGCTCGACGGGATACAATGAGCAGTTCTTC. Translated: CASQGSTGYNEQFF. Using reference TRBV5-1 and TRBJ2-1 for the parts outside the CDR3, the full variable domain is KAGVTQTPRYLIKTRGQQVTLSCSPISGHRSVSWYQQTPGQGLQFLFEYFSETQRNKGNFPGRFSGRQFSNSRSEMNVSTLELGDSALYLCASQGSTGYNEQFFGPGTRLTVL.

This clonotype was found a few times. Written as DNA, the CDR3 is TGTGCCAGCAGCGCCACCCTGGGCACCGGGGAGCTGTTTTTT. Protein product: CASSATLGTGELFF. This chain joins TRBV9 and TRBJ2-2; D ambiguous. V shed 3 bases and J shed 4 bases, with 10 bases lying between them. The CDR3 runs 14 residues. Germline V gives CDR1 SGDLS, CDR2 YYNGEE.

V gene TRBV24-1 combines with J gene TRBJ2-2; D not resolved. CDR1 and CDR2 (germline): KGHDR, SFDVKD. Trimming left V 1 base short and J 8 bases short, with 4 bases between. The CDR3 is made up of 12 amino acids. The CDR3, as DNA: TGTGCCACCAGTGATTTCGGGGGGGAGCTGTTTTTT. This sequence encodes CATSDFGGELFF.

Ten or more counts support this clonotype. This rearrangement joins TRBV12-3 or TRBV12-4 to TRBJ2-2, with 8 bases lining up with TRBD1. Unmatched junction bases numbered 4, after V lost 7 bases and J lost 6 bases. The CDR3 length is 13 residues. CDR3 DNA sequence: TGTGCCAGCACCGGACAGGGCGCCGGGGAGCTGTTTTTT. This translates into CASTGQGAGELFF.

The gene calls are TRBV9 and TRBJ2-3; TRBD2 agrees at 9 bases. The CDR3 contains 16 residues. Germline V gene data show CDR1 as SGDLS and CDR2 as YYNGEE. V shed 0 bases, J shed 1 base, and the junction held 3 bases outside the gene matches. The CDR3, as DNA: TGTGCCAGCAGCGTAGCGCCTAGCGGGGGCACAGATACGCAGTATTTT. Protein product: CASSVAPSGGTDTQYF.